This T cell receptor (beta chain) was profiled in a study of human T cells and chemical hapten exposure. Whole-study context: Among samples, TCR yields varied mainly because of small differences in pooled library volume.

V lost 3 bases, J lost 1 base, and 12 bases stayed unmatched. CDR3 length: 19 amino acids. Germline assignment: CDR1 ENHRY and CDR2 SYGVKD. One entry per CDR3 protein results from TCRdb running MiXCR on the RACE reads. The sample consists of approximately 52,000 distinct CDR3 sequences, roughly 10% of them appearing once. In its sample, this clonotype was seen a few times. Noted time point: pre-sensitization, week 0. Treatment: therapeutic diphenylcyclopropenone sensitization with weekly scalp DPC. Unseparated into fractions, whole blood served as the source from which total RNA was extracted. The sequence derives from a young woman with alopecia areata. Some clones in this sample may be carry-over from other donors' samples. The chain recombines TRBV10-3 with TRBJ2-2; 9 nucleotides match TRBD2. Sequenced here: whole blood, sampled in connection with sensitization to the hapten diphenylcyclopropenone (DPC). The CDR3 sequence: CAISDLASGDLLNTGELFF. In DNA form, the CDR3 reads TGTGCCATCAGTGATCTGGCTAGCGGGGACCTATTGAACACCGGGGAGCTGTTTTTT.